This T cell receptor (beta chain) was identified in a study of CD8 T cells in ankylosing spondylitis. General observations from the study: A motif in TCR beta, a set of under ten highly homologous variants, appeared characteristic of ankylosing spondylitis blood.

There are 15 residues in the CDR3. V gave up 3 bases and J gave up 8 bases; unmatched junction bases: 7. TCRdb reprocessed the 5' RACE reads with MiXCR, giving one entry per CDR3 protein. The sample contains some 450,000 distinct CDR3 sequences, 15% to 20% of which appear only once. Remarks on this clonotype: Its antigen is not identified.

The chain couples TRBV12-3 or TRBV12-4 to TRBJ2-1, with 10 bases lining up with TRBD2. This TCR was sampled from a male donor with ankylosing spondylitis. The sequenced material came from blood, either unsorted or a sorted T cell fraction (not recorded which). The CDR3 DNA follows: TGTGCCAGCAGTTTGCGGCTAGCGGGAGAACATGAGCAGTTCTTC. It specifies CASSLRLAGEHEQFF.